These T cell receptor beta chains were read from a single sample in a study of cytomegalovirus exposure and HLA in healthy donors. The method was immunoSEQ multiplex PCR; TCRdb's version includes in-frame clones alone and lacks a portion of them. The profile shows some 170,000 clones, roughly 85% of them singletons. What was sequenced was PBMCs. These receptors came from a man aged 35 to 55 in good health and CMV-seronegative. Each CDR3 is given with its conserved first and last residue. Fields, in order: J gene, D gene, V gene, clone size, CDR3 protein, CDR3 DNA. A D gene is named only where the DNA matches it firmly. Size values are once, few and many counts, or a class for expanded clones, and some rows have none.

j_gene: TRBJ2-5; d_gene: NA; v_gene: TRBV4-1; abundance: NA; CDR3aa: CASSQTGFETQYF; CDR3nt: TGCGCCAGCAGCCAAACAGGGTTTGAGACCCAGTACTTC
j_gene: TRBJ2-2; d_gene: NA; v_gene: TRBV7-2; abundance: NA; CDR3aa: CASSLVATSRTGELFF; CDR3nt: TGTGCCAGCAGCTTAGTTGCGACTAGTCGAACCGGGGAGCTGTTTTTT
j_gene: TRBJ2-7; d_gene: TRBD2; v_gene: TRBV10-3; abundance: NA; CDR3aa: CAISERAGGFYEQYF; CDR3nt: TGTGCCATCAGTGAACGAGCGGGAGGGTTCTACGAGCAGTACTTC
j_gene: TRBJ2-3; d_gene: NA; v_gene: TRBV4-3; abundance: NA; CDR3aa: CASSQNPGLSTDTQYF; CDR3nt: TGCGCCAGCAGCCAAAACCCGGGACTTTCCACAGATACGCAGTATTTT
j_gene: TRBJ2-1; d_gene: NA; v_gene: TRBV4-3; abundance: few; CDR3aa: CASSQALGSSYNEQFF; CDR3nt: TGCGCCAGCAGCCAAGCACTAGGTAGCTCCTACAATGAGCAGTTCTTC
j_gene: TRBJ1-3; d_gene: TRBD1; v_gene: TRBV5-6; abundance: NA; CDR3aa: CASSFGLTGANTIYF; CDR3nt: TGTGCCAGCAGCTTCGGCTTGACAGGGGCAAACACCATATATTTT
j_gene: TRBJ2-7; d_gene: TRBD1; v_gene: TRBV28; abundance: NA; CDR3aa: CASRPQGSGSYEQYF; CDR3nt: TGTGCCAGCAGACCACAGGGGAGTGGTTCCTACGAGCAGTACTTC
j_gene: TRBJ2-7; d_gene: NA; v_gene: TRBV28; abundance: once; CDR3aa: CASSLTRINYEQYF; CDR3nt: TGTGCCAGCAGTTTGACGCGGATTAACTACGAGCAGTACTTC
j_gene: TRBJ2-7; d_gene: NA; v_gene: TRBV7-8; abundance: NA; CDR3aa: CASSLGLRGEQYF; CDR3nt: TGTGCCAGCAGCCTGGGACTTCGGGGAGAGCAGTACTTC
j_gene: TRBJ2-7; d_gene: NA; v_gene: TRBV30; abundance: NA; CDR3aa: CAWSPPGGTTYEQYF; CDR3nt: TGTGCCTGGAGTCCCCCCGGAGGGACCACCTACGAGCAGTACTTC
j_gene: TRBJ2-7; d_gene: NA; v_gene: TRBV7-6; abundance: once; CDR3aa: CASSSSRAGSSYEQYF; CDR3nt: TGTGCCAGCAGTTCCTCTAGGGCGGGCAGCTCCTACGAGCAGTACTTC
j_gene: TRBJ2-5; d_gene: NA; v_gene: TRBV5-4; abundance: NA; CDR3aa: CASSRGGGGQETQYF; CDR3nt: TGTGCCAGCAGCCGGGGCGGGGGCGGACAAGAGACCCAGTACTTC
j_gene: TRBJ2-3; d_gene: TRBD2; v_gene: TRBV5-1; abundance: few; CDR3aa: CASSSGLAATRRADTQYF; CDR3nt: TGCGCCAGCAGCTCGGGACTAGCGGCCACCAGAAGGGCAGATACGCAGTATTTT
j_gene: TRBJ2-7; d_gene: NA; v_gene: TRBV29-1; abundance: NA; CDR3aa: CSVDGISSYEQYF; CDR3nt: TGCAGCGTTGACGGTATTAGCTCCTACGAGCAGTACTTC
j_gene: TRBJ2-7; d_gene: TRBD1; v_gene: TRBV28; abundance: few; CDR3aa: CASSLSTGGYEQYF; CDR3nt: TGTGCCAGCAGTTTGAGTACAGGGGGGTACGAGCAGTACTTC
j_gene: TRBJ2-2; d_gene: NA; v_gene: TRBV6-1; abundance: NA; CDR3aa: CASVESRVGELFF; CDR3nt: TGTGCCAGCGTGGAGTCGAGGGTCGGGGAGCTGTTTTTT
j_gene: TRBJ2-7; d_gene: TRBD1; v_gene: TRBV5-5; abundance: NA; CDR3aa: CASSLGDRVLYEQYF; CDR3nt: TGTGCCAGCAGCCTGGGGGACAGGGTGCTCTACGAGCAGTACTTC
j_gene: TRBJ1-1; d_gene: TRBD1; v_gene: TRBV30; abundance: NA; CDR3aa: CAWNWDRGTEAFF; CDR3nt: TGTGCCTGGAATTGGGACAGGGGGACTGAAGCTTTCTTT
j_gene: TRBJ1-3; d_gene: NA; v_gene: TRBV4-1; abundance: NA; CDR3aa: CASSPQVSSGNTIYF; CDR3nt: TGCGCCAGCAGCCCGCAGGTCAGCTCTGGAAACACCATATATTTT
j_gene: TRBJ2-2; d_gene: NA; v_gene: TRBV28; abundance: NA; CDR3aa: CASSSPTITGELFF; CDR3nt: TGTGCCAGCAGTTCCCCTACTATAACCGGGGAGCTGTTTTTT
j_gene: TRBJ2-3; d_gene: TRBD2; v_gene: TRBV7-9; abundance: NA; CDR3aa: CSSSLFPAKTSGRSDTQYF; CDR3nt: TGTTCCAGCAGCTTATTCCCCGCCAAGACTAGCGGGAGGTCAGATACGCAGTATTTT
j_gene: TRBJ1-2; d_gene: TRBD1; v_gene: TRBV5-6; abundance: NA; CDR3aa: CASSLVQGAGYTF; CDR3nt: TGTGCCAGCAGCTTGGTCCAGGGGGCTGGCTACACCTTC
j_gene: TRBJ2-7; d_gene: NA; v_gene: TRBV5-1; abundance: NA; CDR3aa: CASSPGGGLTYEQYF; CDR3nt: TGCGCCAGCAGCCCGGGCGGAGGACTTACCTACGAGCAGTACTTC
j_gene: TRBJ2-7; d_gene: NA; v_gene: TRBV21-1; abundance: NA; CDR3aa: CAIRHGKLGYEQYF; CDR3nt: TGTGCCATACGCCACGGGAAGTTAGGCTACGAGCAGTACTTC
j_gene: TRBJ1-1; d_gene: NA; v_gene: TRBV4-2; abundance: NA; CDR3aa: CASSQLISLGAFF; CDR3nt: TGTGCCAGCAGCCAGCTGATTAGCCTCGGGGCTTTCTTT
j_gene: TRBJ2-1; d_gene: TRBD2; v_gene: TRBV7-6; abundance: NA; CDR3aa: CASSFRLAGETYNEQFF; CDR3nt: TGTGCCAGCAGCTTCAGACTAGCGGGGGAAACCTACAATGAGCAGTTCTTC
j_gene: TRBJ2-7; d_gene: TRBD1; v_gene: TRBV19; abundance: NA; CDR3aa: CASSIDPQGVYEQYF; CDR3nt: TGTGCCAGTAGTATAGACCCCCAGGGGGTCTACGAGCAGTACTTC
j_gene: TRBJ2-7; d_gene: NA; v_gene: TRBV11-2; abundance: NA; CDR3aa: CASSHTRSRLEQYF; CDR3nt: TGTGCCAGCAGCCACACTCGCTCAAGACTCGAGCAGTACTTC
j_gene: TRBJ1-2; d_gene: TRBD1; v_gene: TRBV28; abundance: once; CDR3aa: CASSPATGGRNYGYTF; CDR3nt: TGTGCCAGCAGTCCGGCGACAGGGGGCCGTAACTATGGCTACACCTTC
j_gene: TRBJ2-5; d_gene: TRBD2; v_gene: TRBV28; abundance: NA; CDR3aa: CASSLWGQREGQQETQYF; CDR3nt: TGTGCCAGCAGTTTATGGGGACAGCGGGAGGGGCAGCAAGAGACCCAGTACTTC
j_gene: TRBJ2-7; d_gene: TRBD2; v_gene: TRBV6-5; abundance: NA; CDR3aa: CASSRSGRAPEQYF; CDR3nt: TGTGCCAGCAGTCGGAGCGGGAGGGCCCCCGAGCAGTACTTC
j_gene: TRBJ2-1; d_gene: TRBD1; v_gene: TRBV28; abundance: NA; CDR3aa: CASNPGQGFDEQFF; CDR3nt: TGTGCCAGCAACCCGGGACAGGGGTTCGATGAGCAGTTCTTC
j_gene: TRBJ2-7; d_gene: TRBD2; v_gene: TRBV5-1; abundance: NA; CDR3aa: CASSLEGLAGGTYEQYF; CDR3nt: TGCGCCAGCAGCTTGGAAGGACTAGCGGGCGGAACCTACGAGCAGTACTTC
j_gene: TRBJ2-2; d_gene: NA; v_gene: TRBV19; abundance: NA; CDR3aa: CATGTGIGELFF; CDR3nt: TGTGCCACGGGAACAGGGATCGGGGAGCTGTTTTTT
j_gene: TRBJ2-5; d_gene: NA; v_gene: TRBV7-9; abundance: NA; CDR3aa: CASLAGGSETQYF; CDR3nt: TGTGCCAGCCTGGCGGGCGGGTCAGAGACCCAGTACTTC
j_gene: TRBJ2-1; d_gene: NA; v_gene: TRBV5-1; abundance: NA; CDR3aa: CASSLAITNEQFF; CDR3nt: TGCGCCAGCAGCTTGGCCATAACTAATGAGCAGTTCTTC
j_gene: TRBJ2-1; d_gene: NA; v_gene: TRBV4-3; abundance: few; CDR3aa: CASSQAVAGYEQFF; CDR3nt: TGCGCCAGCAGCCAAGCGGTTGCGGGCTATGAGCAGTTCTTC
j_gene: TRBJ1-1; d_gene: TRBD1; v_gene: TRBV19; abundance: NA; CDR3aa: CASSIYRGRGLQAFF; CDR3nt: TGTGCCAGTAGTATTTACAGGGGGCGAGGGCTTCAAGCTTTCTTT
j_gene: TRBJ1-1; d_gene: TRBD1; v_gene: TRBV28; abundance: once; CDR3aa: CASRHAQDWGQPYEAFF; CDR3nt: TGTGCCAGCAGGCACGCCCAGGACTGGGGACAGCCGTATGAAGCTTTCTTT
j_gene: TRBJ1-3; d_gene: NA; v_gene: TRBV7-2; abundance: few; CDR3aa: CASSYGNTIYF; CDR3nt: TGTGCCAGCAGTTATGGAAACACCATATATTTT